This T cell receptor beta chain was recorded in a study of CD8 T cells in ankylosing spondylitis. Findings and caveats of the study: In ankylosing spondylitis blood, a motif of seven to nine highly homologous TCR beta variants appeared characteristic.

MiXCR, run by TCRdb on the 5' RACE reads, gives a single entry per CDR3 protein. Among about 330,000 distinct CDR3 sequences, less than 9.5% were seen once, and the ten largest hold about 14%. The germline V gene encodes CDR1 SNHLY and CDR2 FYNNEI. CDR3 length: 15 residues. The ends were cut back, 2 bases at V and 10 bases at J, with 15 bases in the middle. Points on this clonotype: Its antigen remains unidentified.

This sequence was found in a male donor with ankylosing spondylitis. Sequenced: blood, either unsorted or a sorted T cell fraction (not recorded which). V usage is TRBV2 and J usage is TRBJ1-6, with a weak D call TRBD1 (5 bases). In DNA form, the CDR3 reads TGTGCCAGCAGTGAAAATGGACACTACAACTCACCCCTCCACTTT. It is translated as CASSENGHYNSPLHF.